The 2 T cell receptor beta chains listed next were all sequenced from one sample in a study of blood T cell repertoires in COVID-19. TCRdb's copy holds only in-frame clones and misses some; the assay was immunoSEQ multiplex PCR. The data show about 250,000 clones, 84% seen once. The sequencing input was peripheral blood. The receptors come from a woman in her forties who had recovered from COVID-19.

The V call is TRBV2, the J call TRBJ2-7, with a possible D match to TRBD2 (5 bases). Trimming removed 6 bases at V and 0 bases at J, with 12 bases between. This CDR3 region has 14 residues. Germline lookup yields CDR1 SNHLY and CDR2 FYNNEI. CDR3 in amino acids: CASRDGRGSYEQYF. Written as DNA, the CDR3 is TGTGCCAGCAGAGATGGACGGGGCTCCTACGAGCAGTACTTC.

The gene calls are TRBV4-1 and TRBJ1-2, with D tentatively TRBD1 (5 bases). Germline CDR1 reads MGHRA; CDR2 reads YSYEKL. V lost 4 bases, J lost 1 base, and 10 bases lay in between. This CDR3 spans 14 amino acids. CDR3 loop: CASSRLQVNYGYTF. The CDR3 coding sequence is TGCGCCAGCAGCCGCCTACAGGTTAACTATGGCTACACCTTC.